This is a list of T cell receptor beta chains from one sample in a study of blood T cell repertoires in COVID-19. Only in-frame clones appear in the TCRdb table, and some are missing; sequencing was by immunoSEQ multiplex PCR. The table lists 250,000 to 300,000 clones, approximately 92% of them singletons. Sequencing used PBMCs or T cells enriched from blood (not recorded which). These receptors were obtained from a woman aged 25 to 39 who had recovered from COVID-19. The CDR3 runs from the conserved cysteine through the conserved F or W. The D gene is left open where the match is weak. Size values are once, few and many counts, or a class for expanded clones, and some rows have none.

>TRBJ2-5|15|.|.|TRBV19
TGTGCCAGTAGACCCACAGCGGCCGCCTTAGTGACCCAGTACTTC
CASRPTAAALVTQYF
>TRBJ2-4|16|.|.|TRBV4-3
TGCGCCAGCAGCCAAGATCTTGAGGGATCCAAAAACATTCAGTACTTC
CASSQDLEGSKNIQYF
>TRBJ2-7|14|TRBD1|few|TRBV4-3
TGCGCCAGCAGCCAAGGGGACAGCTCCTACGAGCAGTACTTC
CASSQGDSSYEQYF
>TRBJ2-3|16|TRBD2|.|TRBV11-3
TGTGCCAGCAGCTTCGGACTAGCGGGGAGCACAGATACGCAGTATTTT
CASSFGLAGSTDTQYF
>TRBJ2-2|19|TRBD2|.|TRBV28
TGTGCCAGCAGTCAGGCGGGGGCCGGACTAGCGGGAGGAACCGGGGAGCTGTTTTTT
CASSQAGAGLAGGTGELFF
>TRBJ1-2|13|.|.|TRBV6-2/TRBV6-3
TGTGCCAGCAGCCCGGGACAAAGCTATGGCTACACCTTC
CASSPGQSYGYTF
>TRBJ2-1|14|.|.|TRBV5-1
TGCGCCAGCAGCTTAGGGGAATCGCACAATGAGCAGTTCTTC
CASSLGESHNEQFF
>TRBJ2-7|14|TRBD2|.|TRBV4-1
TGCGCCAGCAGCCAAGATCGGCTAGCGGGAGAGCAGTACTTC
CASSQDRLAGEQYF
>TRBJ2-1|12|.|.|TRBV14
TGTGCCAGCTCGTCTGTCTACAATGAGCAGTTCTTC
CASSSVYNEQFF
>TRBJ2-7|16|TRBD1|few|TRBV5-1
TGCGCCAGCAGCTTGGGACAAAACAGGGGACGGGACGAGCAGTACTTC
CASSLGQNRGRDEQYF
>TRBJ2-7|18|TRBD2|.|TRBV6-1
TGTGCCAGCAGTGGGCGGGAGGGCCTTGGGGGGATTATCTACGAGCAGTACTTC
CASSGREGLGGIIYEQYF
>TRBJ1-5|13|TRBD1|.|TRBV28
TGTGCCGGGAAACAGGGGAGGAATCAGCCCCAGCATTTT
CAGKQGRNQPQHF
>TRBJ2-6|17|TRBD1|.|TRBV19
TGTGCCAGTAGTGCAAGACAGGGGCTAGGCGGGGCCAACGTCCTGACTTTC
CASSARQGLGGANVLTF
>TRBJ2-3|18|TRBD2|.|TRBV15
TGTGCCACCAGCAGAGCTCCCCAACTAGCGGTCACACAAGATACGCAGTATTTT
CATSRAPQLAVTQDTQYF
>TRBJ2-5|12|.|.|TRBV2
TGTGCCAGCAGTGGACTAGGGAAGACCCAGTACTTC
CASSGLGKTQYF
>TRBJ2-1|15|.|.|TRBV19
TGTGCCAGTAGTTCAACCCCGGGACACTCTAATGAGCAGTTCTTC
CASSSTPGHSNEQFF
>TRBJ1-4|15|TRBD1|.|TRBV28
TGTGCCAGCAGTTTAGGGGACAGGAGGGTCGAAAAACTGTTTTTT
CASSLGDRRVEKLFF
>TRBJ2-3|17|.|once|TRBV9
TGTGCCAGCAGCCCACGGGGTGGTGGGGTGAACACAGATACGCAGTATTTT
CASSPRGGGVNTDTQYF
>TRBJ2-3|14|TRBD2|.|TRBV6-5
TGTGCCAGCAGGCGACTAGCGAGCACAGATACGCAGTATTTT
CASRRLASTDTQYF
>TRBJ2-7|13|.|once|TRBV5-6
TGTGCCAGCAGTCTACAGGGAGTTTACGAGCAGTACTTC
CASSLQGVYEQYF
>TRBJ2-3|15|TRBD2|.|TRBV14
TGTGCCAGCAGCCAGGCTAGCGGGAGTGCAGATACGCAGTATTTT
CASSQASGSADTQYF
>TRBJ2-3|17|TRBD2|.|TRBV5-4
TGTGCCAGCAGTCCTCAACGGGCAGCGGGAGTCACGGGTACGCAGTATTTT
CASSPQRAAGVTGTQYF
>TRBJ2-5|14|TRBD1|once|TRBV2
TGTGCCAGCAGTGGAGAGACAGGGGGAGAGACCCAGTACTTC
CASSGETGGETQYF
>TRBJ2-7|15|TRBD2|.|TRBV4-1
TGCGCCAGCAGCCAAGGATCTAGCGGTGACTACGAGCAGTACTTC
CASSQGSSGDYEQYF
>TRBJ1-1|15|.|.|TRBV30
TGTGCCTGGAGTTGGGACACCCTCAGAGGAACTGAAGCTTTCTTT
CAWSWDTLRGTEAFF
>TRBJ2-1|17|.|.|TRBV28
TGTGCCAGCAGTCTACAAGGGGCTGGGGTTTCCTACAATGAGCAGTTCTTC
CASSLQGAGVSYNEQFF
>TRBJ2-1|19|TRBD2|.|TRBV7-9
TGTGCCAGCAGCTTAGGTTCCTGGGCGGGAGGGCCCAATGTGGCTGAGCAGTTCTTC
CASSLGSWAGGPNVAEQFF
>TRBJ1-6|15|.|few|TRBV10-2
TGCGCCAGCACGCCGCTAGGGAGTGGGGTTTCACCCCTCCACTTT
CASTPLGSGVSPLHF
>TRBJ2-1|16|TRBD2|.|TRBV5-1
TGCGCCAGCAGCTTGGCCGGCAGCGGGAGTAGAAATGAGCAGTTCTTC
CASSLAGSGSRNEQFF
>TRBJ2-4|16|.|.|TRBV27
TGTGCCAGCAGTTTTAGACAGACCGTTACCAAAAACATTCAGTACTTC
CASSFRQTVTKNIQYF
>TRBJ2-1|17|TRBD2|once|TRBV27
TGTGCCAGCAGTTTCGCGGGAGGCCCCAGCTCCTACAATGAGCAGTTCTTC
CASSFAGGPSSYNEQFF
>TRBJ1-5|16|.|.|TRBV7-2
TGTGCCAGCAGCTTATCAGCGGGGGGGCAGGGTGAGCCCCAGCATTTT
CASSLSAGGQGEPQHF
>TRBJ2-7|13|.|.|TRBV24-1
TGTGCCACCAGTGATTTGCATGAGTACGAGCAGTACTTC
CATSDLHEYEQYF
>TRBJ2-1|16|TRBD2|.|TRBV28
TGTGCCAGCAGTTTATCAGTAGCGGGAAGGAAAGATGAGCAGTTCTTC
CASSLSVAGRKDEQFF
>TRBJ1-5|14|TRBD1|few|TRBV19
TGTGCCAGTAGTAGGGACAGGGGAAATCAGCCCCAGCATTTT
CASSRDRGNQPQHF
>TRBJ1-2|14|TRBD1|.|TRBV3-1/TRBV3-2
TGTGCCAGCAGCCAAGCGAGACAGGGGAGCGGCTACACCTTC
CASSQARQGSGYTF
>TRBJ2-7|15|TRBD1|.|TRBV6-5
TGTGCCAGCAGTTACTCCGAGACAGGGTCGTCCGAGCAGTACTTC
CASSYSETGSSEQYF
>TRBJ2-2|14|.|once|TRBV19
TGTGCCAGTAGACAACAAGCGAACACCGGGGAGCTGTTTTTT
CASRQQANTGELFF
>TRBJ2-7|14|TRBD2|.|TRBV7-9
TGTGCCAGCAGCATTAGCGGGAAGGCTTACGAGCAGTACTTC
CASSISGKAYEQYF
>TRBJ1-1|15|TRBD1|.|TRBV28
TGTGCCAGCAGTCCTCCGGACAGGGTGAACACTGAAGCTTTCTTT
CASSPPDRVNTEAFF
>TRBJ1-1|13|.|.|TRBV6-5
TGTGCCAGCAGTTCCGGGGAACAGAGGGAAGCTTTCTTT
CASSSGEQREAFF
>TRBJ2-7|14|.|.|TRBV18
TGTGCCAGCAGTGAGGCAACAGGGCCGCTGGAGCAGTACTTC
CASSEATGPLEQYF